This T cell receptor (beta chain) comes out of a study of blood T cell repertoires in COVID-19. Study summary: Samples came from the United States, Italy and Spain, spanning acute and convalescent COVID-19.

The CDR3 is 12 residues long. Trimming took 6 bases from V and 3 from J; bases not matched to a gene: 2. In germline, CDR1 is SQVTM, CDR2 ANQGSEA. Original handling: For nucleated cells, counts were estimated from reference gene primer amplification. Sequenced by immunoSEQ multiplex PCR; TCRdb stores in-frame clones only, minus some. V and J calls and clone size follow that table, whereas D and trimming were derived from the DNA. Of tens of thousands of clones listed, about 74% are singletons. The clonotype originates from a human donor in a cohort sampled during active COVID-19. The chain links TRBV29-1 to TRBJ2-1; 7 bases align to TRBD2. Sequencing input: peripheral blood. CDR3 residues: CSVAGIYNEQFF. The DNA for the CDR3 is TGCAGCGTAGCGGGAATCTACAATGAGCAGTTCTTC.